What follows are 10 T cell receptor beta chains derived from one specimen sequenced in a study of OX40 agonist ivuxolimab in advanced cancers. Assay used: immunoSEQ multiplex PCR; TCRdb lists only in-frame clones, some missing. The sample has fewer than 95,000 clones; under 90% are singletons. The source was CD4+ or CD8+ T cells sorted from blood, collected in a trial of the OX40 agonist ivuxolimab. The receptor set was obtained from an adult with an advanced solid tumor such as melanoma, head and neck, liver or kidney cancer.

The chain employs TRBV5-1 and TRBJ2-1, with 13 bases matching TRBD2. CDR1 SGHRS and CDR2 YFSETQ come from the germline V gene. V lost 3 bases to trimming and J lost 9 bases; unmatched junction nucleotides: 6. CDR3 length: 15 residues. The CDR3 region is CASSSLAGGPGEQFF. Written as DNA, the CDR3 is TGCGCCAGCAGCTCACTAGCGGGAGGGCCTGGTGAGCAGTTCTTC.

The gene calls are TRBV18 and TRBJ2-7, with 9 nucleotides matching TRBD2. The germline gives CDR1 KGHSH, CDR2 LQKENI. The CDR3 runs to 16 residues. Germline trimming cut 3 bases from V and 3 bases from J; bases unmatched to any gene: 9. The CDR3 here is CASSPNLAGTFYEQYF. In nucleotides, the CDR3 is TGTGCCAGCTCACCTAACCTAGCGGGGACCTTCTACGAGCAGTACTTC. The entire variable domain, with the rest obtained from reference TRBV18 and TRBJ2-7, is as follows: NAGVMQNPRHLVRRRGQEARLRCSPMKGHSHVYWYRQLPEEGLKFMVYLQKENIIDESGMPKERFSAEFPKEGPSILRIQQVVRGDSAAYFCASSPNLAGTFYEQYFGPGTRLTVT.

The chain employs TRBV9 and TRBJ2-1, with 12 bases identical to TRBD2. J lost 7 bases, V lost 4 bases, and 9 bases had no gene match. The CDR3 spans 16 residues. Germline V gene data show CDR1 as SGDLS and CDR2 as YYNGEE. The DNA of the CDR3 is TGTGCCAGCAGCTTCAGACTAGCGGGGGTCTCAAATGAGCAGTTCTTC. Amino acids: CASSFRLAGVSNEQFF.

This clone was found once. This chain connects TRBV27 to TRBJ1-1; D may be TRBD1 (6 bases). The V gene's germline CDR1 is MNHEY and CDR2 SMNVEV (reference sequence). V lost 6 bases to trimming and J lost 0 bases, with 11 bases between them. The length of the CDR3 is 14 residues. CDR3 DNA: TGTGCCAGCAGACCGGACAGTCTGAACACTGAAGCTTTCTTT. Translated, it gives CASRPDSLNTEAFF.

This chain connects TRBV18 to TRBJ2-1, with D tentatively TRBD2 (5 bases). V was shortened by 2 bases and J by 7 bases, with 12 bases between the two germline ends. The CDR3 covers 14 residues. Germline V gene data show CDR1 as KGHSH and CDR2 as LQKENI. CDR3 sequence: CASSPVAGENEQFF. The CDR3 region has the DNA TGTGCCAGCTCACCAGTAGCCGGGGAGAATGAGCAGTTCTTC.

The genes are TRBV5-1 and TRBJ2-1; possible D gene TRBD1, 5 bases. The germline V and J ends were trimmed by 0 bases and 0 bases, with 7 bases remaining between them. This CDR3 comprises 15 residues. Germline V gene lookup returns CDR1 SGHRS and CDR2 YFSETQ. CDR3: CASSLAGSSYNEQFF. The CDR3 nucleotides are TGCGCCAGCAGCTTGGCAGGGTCCTCCTACAATGAGCAGTTCTTC.

This clone was counted a single time. V gene TRBV7-9 combines with J gene TRBJ1-2, with D perhaps TRBD1 (5 bases). The CDR3 runs to 14 residues. V was trimmed by 6 bases and J by 6 bases, leaving 17 bases between them. CDR1 is SEHNR and CDR2 is FQNEAQ in the germline V gene (reference sequence). The CDR3 region has the DNA TGTGCCAGCAGTCCCAGGGTGTTTAGAAATGGCTACACCTTC. Its protein is CASSPRVFRNGYTF.

The genes are TRBV7-3 and TRBJ2-5; 10 positions match TRBD1. Unmatched junction bases numbered 1, after V lost 5 bases and J lost 4 bases. Looked up from germline, CDR1 is SGHTA and CDR2 is FQGTGA. The CDR3 totals 13 residues. Here the CDR3 reads CASSRDRGETQYF. CDR3 in DNA: TGTGCCAGCAGCCGGGACAGGGGAGAGACCCAGTACTTC.

The chain has TRBV29-1 and TRBJ1-1; D is ambiguous. Germline assignment: CDR1 SQVTM and CDR2 ANQGSEA. Trimming removed 5 bases from V and 0 bases from J, with 10 bases in between. CDR3 length equals 13 residues. The chain's CDR3 is CSVSGQVNTEAFF. CDR3 sequence (DNA): TGCAGCGTTTCCGGGCAGGTGAACACTGAAGCTTTCTTT.

The chain is built from TRBV5-1 and TRBJ2-7, with D tentatively TRBD1 (6 bases). Per germline, CDR1 SGHRS and CDR2 YFSETQ. CDR3 length equals 14 residues. V was trimmed by 1 base and J by 3 bases, leaving 11 bases between them. CDR3 loop: CASSLSSGVYEQYF. The CDR3 DNA is TGCGCCAGCAGCTTGTCGTCAGGGGTCTACGAGCAGTACTTC.